Presented here are 28 T cell receptor beta chains from one specimen sequenced in a study of cytomegalovirus exposure and HLA in healthy donors. Primers for the PCR totalled 60 Vbeta and 13 Jbeta. Clones were sequenced by immunoSEQ multiplex PCR, and TCRdb holds only the in-frame ones, with some missing. Found here are fewer than 45,000 clones; the top ten clones hold roughly 9.6%. Sequencing was performed on PBMCs. The receptors derive from a man between 40 and 49 years old in good health and CMV-seropositive.

The chain has TRBV6-5 and TRBJ1-1; tentatively, D is TRBD1 (5 bases). The V and J ends lost 2 bases and 0 bases respectively, with 7 bases between them. This CDR3 is built from 14 residues. Germline CDR1 reads MNHEY; CDR2 reads SVGAGI. The CDR3 sequence is CASSYGQVNTEAFF. For the CDR3, the DNA is TGTGCCAGCAGTTACGGACAAGTGAACACTGAAGCTTTCTTT.

The chain has TRBV4-3 and TRBJ1-4; perhaps TRBD1 as D (5 bases). The ends were cut back, 0 bases at V and 13 bases at J, with 15 bases in the middle. Germline values: CDR1 LGHNA, CDR2 YSLEER. The CDR3 is 14 residues long. CDR3 bases: TGCGCCAGCAGCCAAGATCTCGGGGGATTGAGACTGTTTTTT. Its protein product is CASSQDLGGLRLFF.

V gene TRBV7-9 combines with J gene TRBJ1-4; 8 nucleotides agree with TRBD1. CDR3 size: 13 residues. Germline V CDR1 and CDR2: SEHNR, FQNEAQ (reference sequence). The J segment lost 7 bases and the V segment lost 2 bases, leaving 0 bases of the junction unmatched. CDR3 nucleotide sequence: TGTGCCAGCAGCTTACAGGGGGCTGAAAAACTGTTTTTT. Protein: CASSLQGAEKLFF. The full variable domain, completed using reference TRBV7-9 and TRBJ1-4, is DTGVSQNPRHKITKRGQNVTFRCDPISEHNRLYWYRQTLGQGPEFLTYFQNEAQLEKSRLLSDRFSAERPKGSFSTLEIQRTEQGDSAMYLCASSLQGAEKLFFGSGTQLSVL.

The genes are TRBV6-4 and TRBJ2-5, with D possibly being TRBD1 (6 bases). Germline V gene sequence: CDR1 MRHNA, CDR2 SNTAGT. The CDR3 contains 16 residues. V lost 9 bases, J lost 5 bases, and 25 bases lay in between. CDR3 region: CASLVRTAKRDETQYF. CDR3 bases: TGTGCCAGTCTCGTTCGGACAGCCAAAAGGGACGAGACCCAGTACTTC.

The chain uses TRBV14 and TRBJ1-2; 9 bases fit TRBD1. Germline values: CDR1 SGHDN, CDR2 FVKESK. Germline trimming cut 4 bases from V and 4 bases from J; bases unmatched to any gene: 4. The CDR3 sequence is 14 residues long. The CDR3 coding sequence is TGTGCCAGCAGCCCCGGACAGGGGACCTATGGCTACACCTTC. Its translation: CASSPGQGTYGYTF.

The chain employs TRBV21-1 and TRBJ2-3; the tabulated D call, TRBD1, remains unverified against the DNA. TRBV21-1 corresponds to a pseudogene. CDR3 size: 18 residues. CDR3 amino acids: CASSKASSNRGCTDTQYF. DNA of the CDR3: TGTGCCAGCAGCAAAGCGTCGAGTAACAGGGGGTGCACAGATACGCAGTATTTT.

The chain joins TRBV6-5 to TRBJ1-1; D might be TRBD1 (6 bases). Per germline, CDR1 MNHEY and CDR2 SVGAGI. The CDR3 extends over 14 amino acids. V gave up 8 bases and J gave up 0 bases, with 13 bases separating them. CDR3 in amino acids: CASAPRGMNTEAFF. The DNA for the CDR3 is TGTGCCAGCGCCCCCAGGGGAATGAACACTGAAGCTTTCTTT.

This chain connects TRBV27 to TRBJ1-5; D is uncertain. Germline V gives CDR1 MNHEY, CDR2 SMNVEV (reference sequence). The CDR3 runs to 12 residues. Trimming pared 5 bases from V and 1 base from J, leaving 3 bases between. The CDR3 nucleotides are TGTGCCAGCAGTACAAGCAATCAGCCCCAGCATTTT. It codes for CASSTSNQPQHF.

The chain uses TRBV6-1 and TRBJ1-2; TRBD1 matches at 8 bases. Looked up from germline, CDR1 is MNHNS and CDR2 is SASEGT. V lost 7 bases, J lost 11 bases, and 12 bases stayed unmatched. This CDR3 region has 13 residues. CDR3 in DNA: TGTGCCAGCACCCTGATATGGAGACAGGGGTACACCTTC. This sequence encodes CASTLIWRQGYTF.

V and J are TRBV6-1 and TRBJ1-2, with 11 bases lining up with TRBD1. CDR1 is MNHNS, CDR2 SASEGT, per germline. The junction had 6 bases not matched to a gene; V was cut back by 5 bases and J by 7 bases. The CDR3 runs 14 residues. For the CDR3, the DNA is TGTGCCAGCAGTTCTCCGGGACAGGGGGGTGGCTACACCTTC. This codes for CASSSPGQGGGYTF.

This rearrangement joins TRBV6-1 to TRBJ1-4, with TRBD1 matching over 7 bases. The CDR3 contains 14 residues. V was clipped by 3 bases and J by 4 bases; unmatched bases: 2. CDR1 and CDR2 from the germline V gene are MNHNS and SASEGT. CDR3 in amino acids: CASSDRDSNEKLFF. As DNA, the CDR3 is TGTGCCAGCAGTGATAGGGACAGTAATGAAAAACTGTTTTTT.

The chain joins TRBV11-2 to TRBJ2-1; TRBD2 might be the D (5 bases). The CDR3 has 13 amino acids. CDR1 is SGHAT and CDR2 is FQNNGV in the germline V gene. Trimming pared 6 bases from V and 5 bases from J, leaving 11 bases between. CDR3: CASSSGLHNEQFF. Here the CDR3 DNA reads TGTGCCAGCAGTTCTGGACTCCACAATGAGCAGTTCTTC.

This chain connects TRBV18 to TRBJ1-1, with TRBD1 matching over 11 bases. This CDR3 contains 15 residues. Trimming took 5 bases from V and 1 from J; bases not matched to a gene: 3. CDR1 and CDR2 from the germline V gene are KGHSH and LQKENI. CDR3 nucleotides: TGTGCCAGCTCAGGACAGGGGGCCTGGAACACTGAAGCTTTCTTT. The encoded protein is CASSGQGAWNTEAFF.

V is TRBV5-1 and J is TRBJ2-3; possibly TRBD1 for D (5 bases). Germline CDR1 and CDR2: SGHRS and YFSETQ. The CDR3 has 14 amino acids. The germline V and J ends were trimmed by 2 bases and 4 bases, with 11 bases remaining between them. The CDR3 loop is CASSFQGGADTQYF. The CDR3 DNA reads TGCGCCAGCAGCTTCCAGGGTGGGGCAGATACGCAGTATTTT.

This chain joins TRBV7-2 and TRBJ2-7; TRBD1 matches 9 bases. The V gene's germline CDR1 is SGHTA and CDR2 FQGNSA. With V trimmed by 5 bases and J by 5 bases, 7 bases remained unmatched. This CDR3 is 14 amino acids long. The CDR3 here is CASSPPGQGHEQYF. Written as DNA, the CDR3 is TGTGCCAGCAGCCCACCGGGACAGGGCCACGAGCAGTACTTC.

The CDR3 coding sequence is TGTGCCAGCAGCTTCGTGACAGGGGGCCATGTCGCAATAGCGGAAGAGACCCAGTACTTC. Translation: CASSFVTGGHVAIAEETQYF. The V call is TRBV13, the J call TRBJ2-5; TRBD1 matches 10 bases. Germline V CDR1 and CDR2: PRHDT, FYEKMQ (reference sequence). The V and J ends lost 3 bases and 3 bases, in that order; junction bases with no gene match: 19. This CDR3 contains 20 residues.

The chain carries TRBV6-1 and TRBJ1-1; TRBD1 might be the D (5 bases). CDR3 length: 11 residues. The germline V and J ends were trimmed by 6 bases and 3 bases, with 5 bases remaining between them. Germline-derived CDR1 and CDR2 are MNHNS and SASEGT. DNA of the CDR3: TGTGCCAGCAGAGGGGACACTGAAGCTTTCTTT. The encoded protein is CASRGDTEAFF.

This chain connects TRBV27 to TRBJ1-3; D may be TRBD1 (5 bases). The CDR3 runs 16 residues. The V gene lost 5 bases and the J gene lost 4 bases, with 18 bases spanning the gap. Per germline, CDR1 MNHEY and CDR2 SMNVEV (reference sequence). CDR3 DNA sequence: TGTGCCAGCAGTCTGGGGCTGCGAGGCAAGGGAAACACCATATATTTT. Residues: CASSLGLRGKGNTIYF.

The chain combines TRBV7-9 with TRBJ1-1, with D perhaps matching TRBD1 (5 bases). This CDR3 is 15 amino acids long. The germline CDR1 and CDR2 sequences are SEHNR and FQNEAQ (reference sequence). V gave up 5 bases and J gave up 2 bases, with 15 bases separating them. The CDR3 sequence is CASSPPTGGNTEAFF. The CDR3 DNA reads as TGTGCCAGCAGCCCCCCCACAGGCGGAAACACTGAAGCTTTCTTT.

V and J are TRBV6-5 and TRBJ1-2; D is uncertain. CDR3 size: 12 residues. V was shortened by 8 bases and J by 4 bases, with 11 bases between the two germline ends. CDR1 MNHEY and CDR2 SVGAGI come from the germline V gene. The CDR3 protein is CASGEGIYGYTF. Written as DNA, the CDR3 is TGTGCCAGCGGTGAGGGCATCTATGGCTACACCTTC.

The chain carries TRBV19 and TRBJ2-1; D call uncertain. Trimming stripped 5 bases from V and 2 bases from J, with 13 bases between. The CDR3 loop spans 15 amino acids. The germline CDR1 and CDR2 sequences are LNHDA and SQIVND (reference sequence). DNA of the CDR3: TGTGCCAGTAGTTCGATGAGTTACGCCTACAATGAGCAGTTCTTC. It specifies CASSSMSYAYNEQFF.

The CDR3 nucleotides read TGTGCCAGCAGAGCGTTTTCGGGGTCCCACGATGAGCAGTTCTTC. This translates into CASRAFSGSHDEQFF. The chain couples TRBV19 to TRBJ2-1, with a weak D call TRBD2 (5 bases). The CDR3 has 15 residues. Trimming stripped 9 bases from V and 8 bases from J, with 23 bases between. Germline values: CDR1 LNHDA, CDR2 SQIVND (reference sequence).

V usage is TRBV19 and J usage is TRBJ2-7, with TRBD1 matching over 8 bases. Germline CDR1 is LNHDA and CDR2 is SQIVND (reference sequence). Losses at the gene ends were 2 bases for V and 3 bases for J; bases not matched to a gene: 6. This CDR3 is 15 amino acids long. For the CDR3, the DNA is TGTGCCAGTAGTATAAAAGGACAGGGCGACTACGAGCAGTACTTC. Encoded protein: CASSIKGQGDYEQYF.

This CDR3 is CASSVGPGGDTEAFF. CDR3 sequence (DNA): TGTGCCAGCAGCGTAGGGCCAGGGGGAGACACTGAAGCTTTCTTT. The chain couples TRBV9 to TRBJ1-1; 7 positions match TRBD1. The germline V gene encodes CDR1 SGDLS and CDR2 YYNGEE. There are 15 residues in the CDR3. V was pared by 0 bases and J by 3 bases, with 5 bases of the junction left unmatched. The variable domain in full, completed from reference TRBV9 and TRBJ1-1, reads DSGVTQTPKHLITATGQRVTLRCSPRSGDLSVYWYQQSLDQGLQFLIQYYNGEERAKGNILERFSAQQFPDLHSELNLSSLELGDSALYFCASSVGPGGDTEAFFGQGTRLTVV.

The chain couples TRBV30 to TRBJ1-5, with D possibly TRBD1 on 6 matching bases. The CDR3 consists of 15 residues. The germline V gene encodes CDR1 GTSNPN and CDR2 SVGIG (reference sequence). V was shortened by 0 bases and J by 3 bases, with 12 bases between the two germline ends. The CDR3, as DNA: TGTGCCTGGAGTGTAGGGGACATCCTCAATCAGCCCCAGCATTTT. Its protein is CAWSVGDILNQPQHF.

V and J are TRBV13 and TRBJ2-1; no definite D call. The CDR3 totals 12 residues. CDR1 is PRHDT and CDR2 is FYEKMQ in the germline V gene (reference sequence). V was pared by 5 bases and J by 5 bases, with 7 bases between. The CDR3 spells CASSKNNNEQFF. The DNA of the CDR3 is TGTGCCAGCAGCAAAAATAACAATGAGCAGTTCTTC.

The J gene is TRBJ2-7, the V gene TRBV7-9; no reliable D call. V was cut by 5 bases and J by 6 bases, with 23 bases left in between. The CDR3 extends over 16 amino acids. The germline gives CDR1 SEHNR, CDR2 FQNEAQ (reference sequence). The CDR3 spells CASSPLTGFPTREQYF. CDR3 DNA sequence: TGTGCCAGCAGCCCCCTGACTGGATTCCCTACTCGCGAGCAGTACTTC.

V and J are TRBV19 and TRBJ2-7; TRBD1 is a possible D gene (6 bases). The ends were cut back, 5 bases at V and 1 base at J, with 9 bases in the middle. Germline values: CDR1 LNHDA, CDR2 SQIVND (reference sequence). There are 13 residues in the CDR3. CDR3 amino acids: CASSSQGSYEQYF. The CDR3 DNA is TGTGCCAGTAGTTCCCAGGGGTCCTACGAGCAGTACTTC.